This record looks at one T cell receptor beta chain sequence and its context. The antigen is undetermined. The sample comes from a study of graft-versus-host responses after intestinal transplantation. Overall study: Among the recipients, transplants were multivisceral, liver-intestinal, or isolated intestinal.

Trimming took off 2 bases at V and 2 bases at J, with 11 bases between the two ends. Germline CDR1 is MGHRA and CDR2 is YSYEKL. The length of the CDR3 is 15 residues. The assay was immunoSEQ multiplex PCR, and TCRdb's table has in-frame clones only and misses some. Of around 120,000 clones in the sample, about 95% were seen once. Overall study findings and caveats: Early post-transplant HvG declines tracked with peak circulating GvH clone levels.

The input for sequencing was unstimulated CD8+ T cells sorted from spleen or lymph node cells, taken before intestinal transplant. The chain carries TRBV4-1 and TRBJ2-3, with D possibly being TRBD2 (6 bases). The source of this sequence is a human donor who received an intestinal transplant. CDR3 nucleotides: TGCGCCAGCAGCCAAAGGGGACTCGTCACAGATACGCAGTATTTT. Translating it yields CASSQRGLVTDTQYF.